Listed here are 23 T cell receptor beta chains from one sample, sequenced in a study of blood T cell repertoires in COVID-19. TCRdb's copy holds only in-frame clones and misses some; the assay was immunoSEQ multiplex PCR. The data hold more than 150,000 clones, with 65% to 80% observed a single time. Sequenced: peripheral blood. Receptors originate from a man aged 45-65 years who had recovered from COVID-19.

This chain uses TRBV28 with TRBJ2-3; perhaps TRBD1 as D (6 bases). The CDR3 spans 16 residues. CDR1 and CDR2 from the germline V gene are MDHEN and SYDVKM. Trimming shortened V by 6 bases and J by 0 bases, and 16 bases separated the two germline ends. The CDR3 sequence: CASSLPTGPSTDTQYF. The CDR3 nucleotides read TGTGCCAGCAGCCTGCCGACAGGCCCTAGCACAGATACGCAGTATTTT.

The chain carries TRBV7-8 and TRBJ2-1, with D possibly matching TRBD2 (5 bases). The germline CDR1 and CDR2 sequences are SGHVS and FQNEAQ. The ends were cut back, 3 bases at V and 5 bases at J, with 8 bases in the middle. This CDR3 has 13 residues. The CDR3 is CASSFRGDNEQFF. CDR3 bases: TGTGCCAGCAGCTTTCGGGGAGACAATGAGCAGTTCTTC.

J is TRBJ1-2 and V is TRBV7-9; 7 nucleotides align to TRBD1. Germline trimming cut 2 bases from V and 8 bases from J; bases unmatched to any gene: 11. Germline-derived CDR1 and CDR2 are SEHNR and FQNEAQ (reference sequence). This CDR3 is built from 15 residues. CDR3 in amino acids: CASSLLTTGLQGYTF. In nucleotides, the CDR3 is TGTGCCAGCAGCTTACTAACGACAGGGCTACAGGGCTACACCTTC.

This chain links TRBV19 with TRBJ2-4; D gene uncertain. The germline V gene encodes CDR1 LNHDA and CDR2 SQIVND (reference sequence). V lost 2 bases, J lost 8 bases, and 13 bases lay in between. CDR3 size: 14 residues. The CDR3 DNA reads TGTGCCAGTAGTATATATGGCACCGCCGACATTCAGTACTTC. It codes for CASSIYGTADIQYF. The full variable domain, its missing parts supplied by reference TRBV19 and TRBJ2-4, is DGGITQSPKYLFRKEGQNVTLSCEQNLNHDAMYWYRQDPGQGLRLIYYSQIVNDFQKGDIAEGYSVSREKKESFPLTVTSAQKNPTAFYLCASSIYGTADIQYFGAGTRLSVL.

This sequence joins TRBV30 and TRBJ2-7; a possible D gene is TRBD2 (5 bases). Germline-derived CDR1 and CDR2 are GTSNPN and SVGIG (reference sequence). The CDR3 is 13 amino acids. V was trimmed by 3 bases and J by 6 bases, leaving 15 bases between them. The CDR3 DNA reads TGTGCCTGGAGCGCGCGGGCCCTACGCGAGCAGTACTTC. Protein sequence: CAWSARALREQYF. Drawing the rest from reference TRBV30 and TRBJ2-7, the complete variable domain is SQTIHQWPATLVQPVGSPLSLECTVEGTSNPNLYWYRQAAGRGLQLLFYSVGIGQISSEVPQNLSASRPQDRQFILSSKKLLLSDSGFYLCAWSARALREQYFGPGTRLTVT.

The J gene is TRBJ2-3, the V gene TRBV27; D ambiguous. The CDR3 runs 10 residues. Germline CDR1 MNHEY, CDR2 SMNVEV (reference sequence). Trimming took 6 bases from V and 9 from J, leaving 7 bases between them. This chain's CDR3 is CASSKFTQYF. The CDR3, as DNA: TGTGCCAGCAGCAAATTCACGCAGTATTTT.

The chain links TRBV20-1 to TRBJ2-1, with 10 bases lining up with TRBD2. The CDR3 is made up of 13 amino acids. V was clipped by 3 bases and J by 10 bases; unmatched bases: 6. Germline lookup yields CDR1 DFQATT and CDR2 SNEGSKA (reference sequence). CDR3 amino acids: CSASALAGVEQFF. CDR3 in DNA: TGCAGTGCTAGTGCCCTAGCGGGAGTCGAGCAGTTCTTC.

This chain connects TRBV19 to TRBJ2-2, with 7 bases lining up with TRBD2. Germline V gives CDR1 LNHDA, CDR2 SQIVND (reference sequence). J was trimmed by 2 bases and V by 7 bases; bases with no gene match: 7. CDR3 size: 15 residues. The CDR3 is CASMEASGNTGELFF. CDR3 nucleotides: TGTGCCAGTATGGAAGCTAGCGGAAACACCGGGGAGCTGTTTTTT.

The chain has TRBV2 and TRBJ2-2; 13 bases agree with TRBD2. J was trimmed by 6 bases and V by 5 bases; bases with no gene match: 6. The CDR3 is made up of 16 amino acids. Germline V gives CDR1 SNHLY, CDR2 FYNNEI. DNA for the CDR3: TGTGCCAGCAGTCGGACTAGCGGGAGATCGGCCGGGGAGCTGTTTTTT. Amino acid sequence: CASSRTSGRSAGELFF.

V gene TRBV5-1 combines with J gene TRBJ1-6; maybe TRBD1 (5 bases). The CDR3 contains 15 residues. Trimming took 0 bases from V and 10 from J, leaving 14 bases between them. In germline, CDR1 is SGHRS, CDR2 YFSETQ. For the CDR3, the DNA is TGCGCCAGCAGCTTGGAGGGGACTGGGAAGTCACCCCTCCACTTT. Translation gives CASSLEGTGKSPLHF.

The chain is built from TRBV11-2 and TRBJ2-2, with TRBD2 as a possible D gene (5 bases). The V gene's germline CDR1 is SGHAT and CDR2 FQNNGV. Trimming stripped 1 base from V and 0 bases from J, with 18 bases between. The CDR3 is made up of 19 amino acids. CDR3 sequence reads: CASSLVSFLRAANTGELFF. The CDR3 DNA sequence: TGTGCCAGCAGCTTAGTTTCATTCTTGCGGGCAGCGAACACCGGGGAGCTGTTTTTT.

The chain combines TRBV4-3 with TRBJ1-2; D is perhaps TRBD1 (6 bases). There are 16 residues in the CDR3. Germline assignment: CDR1 LGHNA and CDR2 YSLEER. The V end lost 3 bases, the J end lost 4 bases, and 18 bases lay between the germline ends. CDR3: CASSQMMWGRGYGYTF. The DNA for the CDR3 is TGCGCCAGCAGCCAGATGATGTGGGGGCGCGGCTATGGCTACACCTTC.

This chain uses TRBV6-6 with TRBJ1-1, with D perhaps TRBD1 (5 bases). Trimming took off 6 bases at V and 4 bases at J, with 12 bases between the two ends. CDR3 length: 13 residues. The germline gives CDR1 MNHNY, CDR2 SVGAGI (reference sequence). CDR3 residues: CASSPGGVTEAFF. In DNA form, the CDR3 reads TGTGCCAGCAGCCCTGGGGGGGTCACTGAAGCTTTCTTT.

This clone was detected a few times. This chain links TRBV25-1 with TRBJ2-7; possible D gene TRBD1, 6 bases. CDR3 size: 12 residues. V lost 4 bases and J lost 3, with 7 bases in between. CDR1 and CDR2 (germline): MGHDK, SYGVNS. CDR3 in DNA: TGTGCCAGCAGTGGGACAGACTACGAGCAGTACTTC. Its translation is CASSGTDYEQYF.

Turning to this clone: The same CDR3 also results from other DNA sequences found in this sample. The chain links TRBV6-5 to TRBJ1-5; D ambiguous. The germline gives CDR1 MNHEY, CDR2 SVGAGI. This CDR3 is 13 amino acids long. Trimming left V 0 bases short and J 4 bases short, with 4 bases between. In DNA, the CDR3 is TGTGCCAGCAGTTACTCACGGAATCAGCCCCAGCATTTT. It codes for CASSYSRNQPQHF.

This chain uses TRBV27 with TRBJ2-7; possibly TRBD1 for D (5 bases). The germline V gene encodes CDR1 MNHEY and CDR2 SMNVEV (reference sequence). The CDR3 length is 13 residues. V was cut by 9 bases and J by 0 bases, with 12 bases left in between. CDR3 sequence: CASTDRSSYEQYF. For the CDR3, the DNA is TGTGCCAGTACTGACAGAAGCTCCTACGAGCAGTACTTC.

This clone was recorded only once. The chain is built from TRBV18 and TRBJ2-4, with 7 bases that match TRBD1. J gave up 0 bases and V 3 bases, and 14 bases lay outside the gene matches. Germline lookup yields CDR1 KGHSH and CDR2 LQKENI. The CDR3 has 19 residues. Written as DNA, the CDR3 is TGTGCCAGCTCACCCGCATTCGGACAGGCATTACTAGCCAAAAACATTCAGTACTTC. Translation: CASSPAFGQALLAKNIQYF.

This chain joins TRBV30 and TRBJ2-2, with TRBD2 matching 9 bases. There are 15 residues in the CDR3. Per germline, CDR1 GTSNPN and CDR2 SVGIG (reference sequence). The V gene end was trimmed by 2 bases and the J gene end by 6 bases; junction bases not matched to a gene: 7. The CDR3 coding sequence is TGTGCCTGGAGTCGACTAGCGGAACGACCCGGGGAGCTGTTTTTT. This encodes CAWSRLAERPGELFF.

In its sample, this clone was seen a few times. The V call is TRBV10-3, the J call TRBJ2-7; the D gene is possibly TRBD2 (6 bases). Per the germline V gene, CDR1 is ENHRY and CDR2 is SYGVKD. Trimming left V 3 bases short and J 2 bases short, with 11 bases between. This CDR3 is built from 14 residues. CDR3 sequence: CAISDGRKPYEQYF. The CDR3, as DNA: TGTGCCATCAGTGACGGGAGAAAGCCCTACGAGCAGTACTTC.

This clone has only one observation. This sequence joins TRBV6-6 and TRBJ2-1; D gene unclear. Germline-derived CDR1 and CDR2 are MNHNY and SVGAGI (reference sequence). The CDR3 contains 12 residues. Between the trimmed V and J ends, which lost 5 bases and 12 bases, there was a span of 14 bases. The CDR3 reads CASSHEYFGQFF. In DNA form, the CDR3 reads TGTGCCAGCAGTCACGAGTATTTTGGGCAGTTCTTC.

A few counts support this clone. The chain employs TRBV30 and TRBJ1-6; possible D gene TRBD1, 5 bases. CDR3 length equals 14 residues. V was pared by 1 base and J by 8 bases, with 12 bases between. CDR1 is GTSNPN and CDR2 is SVGIG in the germline V gene (reference sequence). CDR3 nucleotide sequence: TGTGCCTGGAGTGAAAAGGGGAGGGATTCACCCCTCCACTTT. It yields the protein CAWSEKGRDSPLHF. Looking up the rest from reference TRBV30 and TRBJ1-6 gives the full variable domain: SQTIHQWPATLVQPVGSPLSLECTVEGTSNPNLYWYRQAAGRGLQLLFYSVGIGQISSEVPQNLSASRPQDRQFILSSKKLLLSDSGFYLCAWSEKGRDSPLHFGNGTRLTVT.

The genes are TRBV19 and TRBJ1-2, with D possibly TRBD1 on 5 matching bases. Germline CDR1 reads LNHDA; CDR2 reads SQIVND (reference sequence). The CDR3 has 12 amino acids. V was pared by 4 bases and J by 5 bases, with 8 bases between. The CDR3 region has the DNA TGTGCCAGTAGTAATTCAGGGTATGGCTACACCTTC. This encodes CASSNSGYGYTF.

The gene calls are TRBV7-2 and TRBJ2-1; tentatively, D is TRBD2 (5 bases). This CDR3 is built from 15 residues. The germline gives CDR1 SGHTA, CDR2 FQGNSA. Trimming removed 0 bases from V and 2 bases from J, with 8 bases in between. CDR3 in amino acids: CASSLASDPYNEQFF. The CDR3 DNA reads as TGTGCCAGCAGCTTAGCTAGCGACCCCTACAATGAGCAGTTCTTC.